Listed below are T cell receptor beta chains from one sample, sequenced in a study of blood T cell repertoires in COVID-19. Clones were sequenced by immunoSEQ multiplex PCR, and TCRdb holds only the in-frame ones, with some missing. The repertoire holds approximately 130,000 clones, with around three quarters as singletons. Sequencing input: peripheral blood. These receptors came from a human donor in a cohort sampled during active COVID-19. Both conserved end residues are part of each CDR3. A D gene is named only where the DNA matches it firmly. Only part of the rows carry a size: once, few, many, or a class if the clone is expanded.

TRBJ1-3	.	TRBV18	TRBD1	CASSPADRINTIYF	TGTGCCAGCTCACCGGCGGACAGGATAAACACCATATATTTT
TRBJ1-6	.	TRBV7-9	TRBD1	CASSQDRDNSPLHF	TGTGCCAGCAGCCAAGACAGGGACAATTCACCCCTCCACTTT
TRBJ2-1	.	TRBV5-1	TRBD1	CASSQTGGVEQFF	TGCGCCAGCAGCCAGACAGGGGGCGTTGAGCAGTTCTTC
TRBJ1-3	.	TRBV27	TRBD1	CASSLDRDSGNTIYF	TGTGCCAGCAGTTTGGACAGGGACTCTGGAAACACCATATATTTT
TRBJ2-3	once	TRBV5-4	TRBD2	CASSFLTSGTDTQYF	TGTGCCAGCAGCTTCCTGACTAGCGGCACAGATACGCAGTATTTT
TRBJ1-2	few	TRBV28	TRBD1	CASSLGGQGIEFGYTF	TGTGCCAGCAGTTTAGGAGGACAGGGGATCGAATTTGGCTACACCTTC
TRBJ2-3	few	TRBV11-1	.	CASSLDSGTDTQYF	TGTGCCAGCAGCTTAGATTCCGGTACAGATACGCAGTATTTT
TRBJ2-5	.	TRBV29-1	TRBD2	CSVPPGGLWETQYF	TGCAGCGTCCCCCCGGGAGGACTCTGGGAGACCCAGTACTTC
TRBJ1-5	.	TRBV2	.	CASSFSRGGNRPQHF	TGTGCCAGCAGCTTCTCCAGGGGAGGGAATCGGCCCCAGCATTTT
TRBJ2-7	.	TRBV3-1/TRBV3-2	.	CASSQQGRREQYF	TGTGCCAGCAGCCAACAGGGGCGACGGGAGCAGTACTTC
TRBJ2-7	.	TRBV6-6	.	CASNNQGSEQYF	TGTGCCAGCAATAACCAGGGGTCCGAGCAGTACTTC
TRBJ2-7	.	TRBV9	.	CASSVEVSSYEQYF	TGTGCCAGCAGCGTAGAAGTCAGCTCCTACGAGCAGTACTTC
TRBJ1-5	.	TRBV6-6	.	CASSFQGVVSNQPQHF	TGTGCCAGCAGTTTCCAGGGTGTAGTAAGCAATCAGCCCCAGCATTTT
TRBJ1-1	.	TRBV7-9	.	CASSLESYTEAFF	TGTGCCAGCAGCTTGGAGTCCTACACTGAAGCTTTCTTT
TRBJ2-7	once	TRBV28	.	CASRAVGGLRYEQYF	TGTGCCAGCAGGGCCGTCGGGGGATTGAGGTACGAGCAGTACTTC
TRBJ1-6	.	TRBV5-4	.	CASSRDSGSPLHF	TGTGCCAGCAGCCGGGACTCGGGCTCACCCCTCCACTTT
TRBJ2-3	.	TRBV5-4	TRBD2	CASSPGSASGVLF	TGTGCCAGCAGCCCTGGCAGTGCTAGCGGGGTTCTCTTT
TRBJ1-5	.	TRBV7-8	.	CASSLEGAASNQPQHF	TGTGCCAGCAGCTTAGAAGGGGCCGCTAGCAATCAGCCCCAGCATTTT
TRBJ1-2	.	TRBV7-9	TRBD1	CASSPGTGSGYTF	TGTGCCAGCAGCCCAGGGACAGGGAGTGGCTACACCTTC
TRBJ2-1	.	TRBV5-3	TRBD2	CARSSRTSGSYNEQFF	TGTGCCAGAAGCTCTAGGACTAGCGGCTCCTACAATGAGCAGTTCTTC
TRBJ1-1	.	TRBV13	.	CASSLGRRGNEAFF	TGTGCCAGCAGCTTAGGCCGCAGGGGCAACGAAGCTTTCTTT
TRBJ1-2	.	TRBV7-6	.	CASSSGSYGYTF	TGTGCCAGCAGCTCCGGGTCATATGGCTACACCTTC
TRBJ1-1	.	TRBV6-5	.	CASRRQAENTEAFF	TGTGCCAGCAGACGACAGGCCGAAAACACTGAAGCTTTCTTT
TRBJ2-3	.	TRBV6-5	.	CASSSLTAIFTDTQYF	TGTGCCAGCAGTTCCTTGACAGCTATCTTCACAGATACGCAGTATTTT
TRBJ1-4	.	TRBV18	.	CASSPPGRGDEKLFF	TGTGCCAGCTCACCACCGGGCAGGGGAGACGAAAAACTGTTTTTT
TRBJ2-7	.	TRBV3-1/TRBV3-2	.	CASSRRDGYEQYF	TGTGCCAGCAGCCGGCGGGACGGCTACGAGCAGTACTTC
TRBJ1-5	once	TRBV29-1	.	CSVQGSNQPQHF	TGCAGCGTCCAGGGGAGCAATCAGCCCCAGCATTTT
TRBJ2-5	.	TRBV30	.	CAWSVLSLRTQYF	TGTGCCTGGAGTGTACTCTCCCTCCGGACCCAGTACTTC
TRBJ1-1	.	TRBV7-2	TRBD1	CASRTRTGYSETEAFF	TGTGCCAGCCGGACAAGGACAGGGTACAGCGAGACTGAAGCTTTCTTT
TRBJ1-2	.	TRBV21-1	.	CASSKFPHEGQSNYGYTF	TGTGCCAGCAGCAAATTCCCCCACGAAGGACAGTCTAACTATGGCTACACCTTC
TRBJ1-1	.	TRBV5-6	TRBD1	CASSLPGQRIEAFF	TGTGCCAGCAGCCTACCGGGACAGCGTATTGAAGCTTTCTTT
TRBJ2-4	.	TRBV19	TRBD1	CASGQEKNIQYF	TGTGCCTCGGGACAGGAAAAAAACATTCAGTACTTC
TRBJ2-7	.	TRBV3-1/TRBV3-2	TRBD2	CASSWGGMRAGGYPYEQYF	TGTGCCAGCAGCTGGGGTGGAATGAGAGCGGGGGGTTACCCCTACGAGCAGTACTTC
TRBJ2-2	.	TRBV30	.	CARDTRATGTGELFF	TGTGCCCGCGACACTAGGGCGACTGGTACCGGGGAGCTGTTTTTT
TRBJ2-7	.	TRBV7-9	TRBD1	CASSFPGQGHYEQYF	TGTGCCAGCAGCTTCCCGGGACAGGGCCACTACGAGCAGTACTTC
TRBJ1-6	.	TRBV5-5	.	CASSLGGQDYSPLHF	TGTGCCAGCAGCTTGGGGGGTCAGGACTATTCACCCCTCCACTTT
TRBJ2-3	.	TRBV5-5	TRBD2	CASSADRGGTDTQYF	TGTGCCAGCAGCGCTGACCGGGGGGGCACAGATACGCAGTATTTT
TRBJ1-2	few	TRBV14	.	CASSQDHSYGYTF	TGTGCCAGCAGCCAAGACCACAGCTATGGCTACACCTTC
TRBJ1-5	once	TRBV5-6	.	CASSLRQGRNQPQHF	TGTGCCAGCAGCTTGAGGCAGGGTCGTAATCAGCCCCAGCATTTT
TRBJ2-2	.	TRBV11-3	TRBD2	CASSNSGGTNTGELFF	TGTGCCAGCAGCAATAGCGGGGGGACGAACACCGGGGAGCTGTTTTTT
TRBJ2-5	.	TRBV11-2	.	CASSSPRQGETQYF	TGTGCCAGCAGCTCGCCCCGGCAGGGAGAGACCCAGTACTTC